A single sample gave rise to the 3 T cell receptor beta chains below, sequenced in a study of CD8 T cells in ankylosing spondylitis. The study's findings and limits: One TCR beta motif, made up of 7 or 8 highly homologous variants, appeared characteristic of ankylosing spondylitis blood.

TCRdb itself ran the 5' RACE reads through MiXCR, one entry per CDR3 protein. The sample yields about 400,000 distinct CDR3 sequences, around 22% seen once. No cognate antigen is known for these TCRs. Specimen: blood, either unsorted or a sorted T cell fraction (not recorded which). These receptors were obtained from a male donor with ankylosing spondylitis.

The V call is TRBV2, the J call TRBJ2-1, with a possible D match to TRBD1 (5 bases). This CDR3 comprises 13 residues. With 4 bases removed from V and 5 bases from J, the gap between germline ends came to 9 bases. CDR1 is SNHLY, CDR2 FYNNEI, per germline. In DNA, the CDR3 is TGTGCCAGCAGTGGTGGCAGGGACAATGAGCAGTTCTTC. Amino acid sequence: CASSGGRDNEQFF.

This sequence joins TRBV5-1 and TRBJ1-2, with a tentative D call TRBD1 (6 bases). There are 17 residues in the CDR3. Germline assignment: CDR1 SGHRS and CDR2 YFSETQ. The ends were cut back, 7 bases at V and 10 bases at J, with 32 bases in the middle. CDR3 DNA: TGCGCCAGCCACAATTTCCTTGGGTCCACCGGGACAACAGCCTACACCTTC. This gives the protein CASHNFLGSTGTTAYTF.

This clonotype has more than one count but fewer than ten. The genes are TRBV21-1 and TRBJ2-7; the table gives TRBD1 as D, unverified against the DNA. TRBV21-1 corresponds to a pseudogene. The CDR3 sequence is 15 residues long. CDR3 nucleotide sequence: TGTGCCAGCAGCAAATGGCGGAGGGGGGCCTACGAGCAGTACTTC. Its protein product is CASSKWRRGAYEQYF.